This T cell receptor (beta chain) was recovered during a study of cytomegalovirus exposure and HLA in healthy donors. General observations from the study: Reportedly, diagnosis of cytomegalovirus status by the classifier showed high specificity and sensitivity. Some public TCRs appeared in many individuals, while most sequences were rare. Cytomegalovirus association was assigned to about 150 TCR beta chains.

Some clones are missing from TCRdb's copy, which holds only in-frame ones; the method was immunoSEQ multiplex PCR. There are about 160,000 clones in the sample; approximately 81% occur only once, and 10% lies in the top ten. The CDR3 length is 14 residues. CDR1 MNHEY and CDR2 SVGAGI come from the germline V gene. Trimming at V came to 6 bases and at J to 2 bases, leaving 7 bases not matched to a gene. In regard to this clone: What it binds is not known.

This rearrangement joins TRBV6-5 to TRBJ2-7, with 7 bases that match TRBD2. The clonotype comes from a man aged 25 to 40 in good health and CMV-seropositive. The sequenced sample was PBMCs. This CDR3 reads CASSLAAMTYEQYF. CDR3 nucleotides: TGTGCCAGCAGCCTAGCGGCCATGACCTACGAGCAGTACTTC.